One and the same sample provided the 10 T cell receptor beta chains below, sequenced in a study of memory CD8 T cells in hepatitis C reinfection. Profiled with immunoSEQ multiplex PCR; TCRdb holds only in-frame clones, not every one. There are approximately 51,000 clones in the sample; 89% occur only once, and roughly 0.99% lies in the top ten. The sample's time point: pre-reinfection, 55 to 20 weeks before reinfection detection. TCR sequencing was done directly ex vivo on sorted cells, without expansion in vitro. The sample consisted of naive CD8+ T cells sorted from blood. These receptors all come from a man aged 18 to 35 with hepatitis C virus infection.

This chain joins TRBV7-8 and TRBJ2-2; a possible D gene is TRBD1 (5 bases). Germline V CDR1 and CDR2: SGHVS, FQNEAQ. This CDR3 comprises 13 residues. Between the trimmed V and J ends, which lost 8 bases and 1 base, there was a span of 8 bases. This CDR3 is CASGRENTGELFF. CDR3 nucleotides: TGTGCCAGCGGCAGGGAGAACACCGGGGAGCTGTTTTTT.

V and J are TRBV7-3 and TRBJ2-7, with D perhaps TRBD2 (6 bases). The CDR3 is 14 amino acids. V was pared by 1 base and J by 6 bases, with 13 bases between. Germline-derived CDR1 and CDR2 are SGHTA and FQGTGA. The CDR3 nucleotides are TGTGCCAGCAGCTTAATAGGGCAGGGAGGCGAGCAGTACTTC. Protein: CASSLIGQGGEQYF. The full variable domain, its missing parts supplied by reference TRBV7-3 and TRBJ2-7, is GAGVSQTPSNKVTEKGKYVELRCDPISGHTALYWYRQSLGQGPEFLIYFQGTGAADDSGLPNDRFFAVRPEGSVSTLKIQRTERGDSAVYLCASSLIGQGGEQYFGPGTRLTVT.

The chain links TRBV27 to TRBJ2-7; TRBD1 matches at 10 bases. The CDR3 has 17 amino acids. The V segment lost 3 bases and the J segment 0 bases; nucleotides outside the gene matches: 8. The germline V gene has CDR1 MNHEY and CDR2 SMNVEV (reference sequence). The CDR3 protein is CASSFRGTGAYSYEQYF. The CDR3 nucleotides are TGTGCCAGCAGTTTCCGTGGGACAGGGGCTTACTCCTACGAGCAGTACTTC.

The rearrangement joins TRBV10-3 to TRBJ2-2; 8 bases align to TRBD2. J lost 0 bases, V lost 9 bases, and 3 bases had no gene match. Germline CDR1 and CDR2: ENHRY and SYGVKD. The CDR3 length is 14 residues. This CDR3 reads CAIAGESNTGELFF. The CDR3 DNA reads TGTGCCATAGCGGGAGAGTCGAACACCGGGGAGCTGTTTTTT.

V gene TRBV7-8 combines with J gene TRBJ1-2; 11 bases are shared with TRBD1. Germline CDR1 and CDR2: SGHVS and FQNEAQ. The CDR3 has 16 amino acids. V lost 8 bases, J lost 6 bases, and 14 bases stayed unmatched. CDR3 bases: TGTGCCAGCGGCAACCTCAGGGGACAGGGGGGTGATGGCTACACCTTC. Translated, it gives CASGNLRGQGGDGYTF.

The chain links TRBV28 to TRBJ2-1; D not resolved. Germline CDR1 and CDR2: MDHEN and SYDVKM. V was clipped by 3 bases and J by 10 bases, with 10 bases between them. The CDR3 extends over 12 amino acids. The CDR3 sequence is CASSFIAHEQFF. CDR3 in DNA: TGTGCCAGCAGTTTTATTGCGCACGAGCAGTTCTTC.

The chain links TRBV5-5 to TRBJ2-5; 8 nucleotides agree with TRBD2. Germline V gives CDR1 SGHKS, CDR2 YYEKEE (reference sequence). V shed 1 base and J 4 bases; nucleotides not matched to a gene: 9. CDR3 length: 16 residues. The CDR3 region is CASSLYRAGVSETQYF. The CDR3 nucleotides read TGTGCCAGCAGCTTGTATCGAGCGGGAGTGTCAGAGACCCAGTACTTC.

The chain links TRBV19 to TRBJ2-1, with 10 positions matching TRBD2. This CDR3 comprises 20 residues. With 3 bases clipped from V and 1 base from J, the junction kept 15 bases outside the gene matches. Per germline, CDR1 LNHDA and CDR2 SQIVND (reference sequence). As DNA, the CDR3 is TGTGCCAGTAGTATTAACAGGGCAGAACTAGCGGGACCTTCCTACAATGAGCAGTTCTTC. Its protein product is CASSINRAELAGPSYNEQFF.

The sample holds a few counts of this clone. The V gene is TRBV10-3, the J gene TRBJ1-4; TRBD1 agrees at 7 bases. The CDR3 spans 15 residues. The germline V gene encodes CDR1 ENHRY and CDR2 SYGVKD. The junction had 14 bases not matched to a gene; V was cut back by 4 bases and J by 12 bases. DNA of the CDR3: TGTGCCATCAGTGCCGGCGGTGGCACAGGGGAGCAACTGTTTTTT. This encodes CAISAGGGTGEQLFF.

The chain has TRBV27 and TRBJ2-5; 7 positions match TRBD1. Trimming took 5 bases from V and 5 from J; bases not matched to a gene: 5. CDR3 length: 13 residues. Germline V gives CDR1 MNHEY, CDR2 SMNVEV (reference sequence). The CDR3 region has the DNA TGTGCCAGCAGTCGGCAGGGGGAGGAGACCCAGTACTTC. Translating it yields CASSRQGEETQYF.